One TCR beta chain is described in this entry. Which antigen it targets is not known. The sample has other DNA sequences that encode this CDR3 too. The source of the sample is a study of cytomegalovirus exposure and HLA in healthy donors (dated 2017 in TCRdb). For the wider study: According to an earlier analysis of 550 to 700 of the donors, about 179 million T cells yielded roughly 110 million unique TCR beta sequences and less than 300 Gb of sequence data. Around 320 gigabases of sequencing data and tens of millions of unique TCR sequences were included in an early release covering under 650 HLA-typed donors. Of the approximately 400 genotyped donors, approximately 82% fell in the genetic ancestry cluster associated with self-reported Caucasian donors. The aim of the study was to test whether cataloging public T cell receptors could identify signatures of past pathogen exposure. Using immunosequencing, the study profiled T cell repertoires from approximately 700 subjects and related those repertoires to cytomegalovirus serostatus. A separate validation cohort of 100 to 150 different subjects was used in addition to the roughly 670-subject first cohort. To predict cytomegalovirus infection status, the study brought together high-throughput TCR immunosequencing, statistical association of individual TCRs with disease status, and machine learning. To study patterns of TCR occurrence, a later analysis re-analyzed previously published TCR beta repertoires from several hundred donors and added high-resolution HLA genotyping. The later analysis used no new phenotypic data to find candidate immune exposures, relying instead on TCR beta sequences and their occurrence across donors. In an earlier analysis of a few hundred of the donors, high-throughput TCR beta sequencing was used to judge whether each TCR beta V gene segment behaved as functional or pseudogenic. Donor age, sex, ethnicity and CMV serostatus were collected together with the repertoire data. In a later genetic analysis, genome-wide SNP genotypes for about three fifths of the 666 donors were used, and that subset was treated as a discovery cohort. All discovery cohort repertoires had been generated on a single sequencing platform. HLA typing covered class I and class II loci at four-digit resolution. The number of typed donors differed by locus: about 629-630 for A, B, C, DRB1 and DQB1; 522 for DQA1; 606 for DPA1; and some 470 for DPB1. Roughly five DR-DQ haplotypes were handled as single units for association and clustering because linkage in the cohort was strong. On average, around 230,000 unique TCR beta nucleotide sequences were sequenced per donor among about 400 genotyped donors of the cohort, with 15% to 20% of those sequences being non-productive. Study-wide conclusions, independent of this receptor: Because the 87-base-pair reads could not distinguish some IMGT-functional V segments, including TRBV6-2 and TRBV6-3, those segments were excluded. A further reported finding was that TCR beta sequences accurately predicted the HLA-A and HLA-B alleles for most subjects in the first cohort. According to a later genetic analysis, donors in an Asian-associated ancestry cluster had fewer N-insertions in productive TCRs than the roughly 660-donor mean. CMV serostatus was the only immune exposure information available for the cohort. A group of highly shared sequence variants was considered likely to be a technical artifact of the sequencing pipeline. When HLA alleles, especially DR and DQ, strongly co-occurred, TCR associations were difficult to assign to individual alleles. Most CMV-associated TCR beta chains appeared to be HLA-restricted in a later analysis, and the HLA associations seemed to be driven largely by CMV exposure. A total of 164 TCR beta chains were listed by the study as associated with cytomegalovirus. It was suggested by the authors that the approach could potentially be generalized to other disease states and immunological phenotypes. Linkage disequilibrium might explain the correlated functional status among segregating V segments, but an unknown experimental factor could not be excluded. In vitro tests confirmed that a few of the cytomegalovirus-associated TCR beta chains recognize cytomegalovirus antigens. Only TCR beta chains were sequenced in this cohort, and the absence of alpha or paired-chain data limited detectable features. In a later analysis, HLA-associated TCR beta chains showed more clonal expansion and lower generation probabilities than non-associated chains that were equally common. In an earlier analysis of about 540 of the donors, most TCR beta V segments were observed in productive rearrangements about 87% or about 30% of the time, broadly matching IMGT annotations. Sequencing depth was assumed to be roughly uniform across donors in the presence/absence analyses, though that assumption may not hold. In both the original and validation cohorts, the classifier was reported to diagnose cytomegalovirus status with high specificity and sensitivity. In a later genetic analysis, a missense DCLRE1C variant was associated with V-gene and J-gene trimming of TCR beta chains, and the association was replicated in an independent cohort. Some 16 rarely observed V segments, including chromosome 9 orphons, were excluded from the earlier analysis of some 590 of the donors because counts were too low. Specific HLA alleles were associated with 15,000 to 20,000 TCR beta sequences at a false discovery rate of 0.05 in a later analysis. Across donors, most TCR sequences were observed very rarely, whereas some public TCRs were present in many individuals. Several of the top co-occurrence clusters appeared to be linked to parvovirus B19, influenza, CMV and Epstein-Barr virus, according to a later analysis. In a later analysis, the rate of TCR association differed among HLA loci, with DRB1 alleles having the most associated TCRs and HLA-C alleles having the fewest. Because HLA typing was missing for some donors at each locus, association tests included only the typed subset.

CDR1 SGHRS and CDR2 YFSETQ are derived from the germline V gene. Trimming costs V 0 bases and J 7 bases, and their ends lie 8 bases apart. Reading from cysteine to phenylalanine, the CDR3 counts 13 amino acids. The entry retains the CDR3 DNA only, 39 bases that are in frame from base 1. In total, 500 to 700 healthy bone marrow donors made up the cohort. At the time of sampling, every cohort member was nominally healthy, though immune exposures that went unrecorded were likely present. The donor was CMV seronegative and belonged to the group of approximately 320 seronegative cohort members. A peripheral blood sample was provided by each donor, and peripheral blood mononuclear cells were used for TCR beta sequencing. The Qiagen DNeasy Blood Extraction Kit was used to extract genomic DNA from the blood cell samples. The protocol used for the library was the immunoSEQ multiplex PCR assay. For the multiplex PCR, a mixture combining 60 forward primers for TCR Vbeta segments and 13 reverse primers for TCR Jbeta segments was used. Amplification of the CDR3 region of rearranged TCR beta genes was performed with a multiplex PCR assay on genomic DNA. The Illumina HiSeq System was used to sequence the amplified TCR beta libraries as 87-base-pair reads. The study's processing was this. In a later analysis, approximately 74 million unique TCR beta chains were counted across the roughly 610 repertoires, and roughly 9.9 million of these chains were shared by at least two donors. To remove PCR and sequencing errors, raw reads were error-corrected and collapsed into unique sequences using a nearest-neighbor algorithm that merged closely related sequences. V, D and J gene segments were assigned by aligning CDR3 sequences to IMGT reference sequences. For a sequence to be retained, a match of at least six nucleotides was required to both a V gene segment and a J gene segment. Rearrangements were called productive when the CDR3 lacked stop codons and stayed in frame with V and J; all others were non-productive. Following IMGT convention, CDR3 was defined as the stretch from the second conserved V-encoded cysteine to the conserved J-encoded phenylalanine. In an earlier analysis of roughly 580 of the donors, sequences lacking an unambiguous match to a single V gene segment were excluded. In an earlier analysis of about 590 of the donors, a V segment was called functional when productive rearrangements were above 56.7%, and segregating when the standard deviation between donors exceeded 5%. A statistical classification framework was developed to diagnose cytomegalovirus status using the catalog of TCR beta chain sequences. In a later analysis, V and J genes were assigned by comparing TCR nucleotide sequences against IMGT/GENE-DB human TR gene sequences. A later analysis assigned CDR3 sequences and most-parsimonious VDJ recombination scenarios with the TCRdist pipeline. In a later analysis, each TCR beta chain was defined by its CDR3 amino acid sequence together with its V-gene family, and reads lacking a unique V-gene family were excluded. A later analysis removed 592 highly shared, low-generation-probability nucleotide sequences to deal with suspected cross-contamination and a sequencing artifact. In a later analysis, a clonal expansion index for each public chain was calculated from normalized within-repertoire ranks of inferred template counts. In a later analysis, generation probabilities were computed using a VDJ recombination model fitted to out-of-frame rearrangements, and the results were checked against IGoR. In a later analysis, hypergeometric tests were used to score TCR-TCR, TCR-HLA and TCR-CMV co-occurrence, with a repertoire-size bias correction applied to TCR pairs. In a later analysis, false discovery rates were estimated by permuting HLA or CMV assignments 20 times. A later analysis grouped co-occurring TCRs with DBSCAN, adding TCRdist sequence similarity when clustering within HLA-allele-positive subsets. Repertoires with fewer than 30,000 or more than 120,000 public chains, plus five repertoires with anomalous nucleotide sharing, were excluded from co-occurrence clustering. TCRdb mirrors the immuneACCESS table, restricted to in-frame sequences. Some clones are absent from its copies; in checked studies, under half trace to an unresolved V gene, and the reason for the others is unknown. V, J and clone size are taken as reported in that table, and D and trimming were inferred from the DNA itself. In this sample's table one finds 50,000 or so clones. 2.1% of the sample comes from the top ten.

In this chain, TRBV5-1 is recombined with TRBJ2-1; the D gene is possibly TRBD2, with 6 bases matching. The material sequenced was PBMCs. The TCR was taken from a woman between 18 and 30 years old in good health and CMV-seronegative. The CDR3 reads CASSLGRGNEQFF. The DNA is TGCGCCAGCAGCTTGGGACGGGGGAATGAGCAGTTCTTC. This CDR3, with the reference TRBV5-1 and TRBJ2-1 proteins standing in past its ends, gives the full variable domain KAGVTQTPRYLIKTRGQQVTLSCSPISGHRSVSWYQQTPGQGLQFLFEYFSETQRNKGNFPGRFSGRQFSNSRSEMNVSTLELGDSALYLCASSLGRGNEQFFGPGTRLTVL.